This T cell receptor (beta chain) is from a study of T cell changes during pregnancy in multiple sclerosis. This clone was seen a handful of times. Sequencing used immunoSEQ multiplex PCR; TCRdb keeps in-frame clones, though not all of them. This sample yields fewer than 70,000 clones, of which approximately 91% are seen a single time; approximately 1.5% belongs to the top ten. The CDR3 is made up of 14 amino acids. Germline CDR1 reads ENHRY; CDR2 reads SYGVKD. V gave up 3 bases and J gave up 5 bases, with 13 bases separating them. The V and J genes are TRBV10-3 and TRBJ1-1, with D tentatively TRBD1 (5 bases). Sample: peripheral blood, taken in the third trimester of pregnancy. This clonotype originated in a female donor with multiple sclerosis, enrolled in a pregnancy study. The CDR3 DNA reads as TGTGCCATCAGTGACGCAGGGAGGGAAACTGAAGCTTTCTTT. Its protein product is CAISDAGRETEAFF.